The sequence of this TCR beta chain was determined in a study of shared clonotypes between healthy human individuals. The table came from immunoSEQ multiplex PCR; TCRdb's copy has only in-frame clones and leaves some out. The sample lists approximately 640,000 clones, about three quarters occurring once. The sequencing sample was made of memory CD4+ T cells sorted from blood. Specified subset: CD45RA-negative fraction. This clonotype was sampled from a woman in her 30s in good health.

The DNA for the CDR3 is TGTGCCAGCTCACCAGGGACTAGCGGTTCGAACACCGGGGAGCTGTTTTTT. It yields the protein CASSPGTSGSNTGELFF. The chain is built from TRBV18 and TRBJ2-2; TRBD2 agrees at 11 bases. Germline V gene lookup returns CDR1 KGHSH and CDR2 LQKENI. The CDR3 length is 17 residues. Losses at the gene ends were 2 bases for V and 0 bases for J; bases not matched to a gene: 2.